Sequencing of this T cell receptor (beta chain) was carried out in a study of resident and recirculating memory T cells in vitiligo. This clone was seen only once. Its antigen is unknown. This CDR3 region has 14 residues. Trimming removed 5 bases from V and 0 bases from J, with 10 bases in between. The germline CDR1 and CDR2 sequences are LNHDA and SQIVND (reference sequence). No patient showed confetti depigmentation, a clinical sign of active disease. Broader study findings: TCR sequences were not conserved across biopsy sites or patients.

Generated by immunoSEQ multiplex PCR, the TCRdb table keeps only in-frame clones and is missing some. The sample lists 60,000 to 80,000 clones; roughly 90% were seen once. This chain connects TRBV19 to TRBJ1-2; TRBD1 might be the D (6 bases). This TCR came from a male donor with vitiligo. The specimen was blood. The CDR3 here is CASSRQGSNYGYTF. The CDR3 nucleotides read TGTGCCAGTAGTCGTCAGGGGTCTAACTATGGCTACACCTTC.